This T cell receptor (beta chain) was documented in a study of spatial heterogeneity in lung cancer. As for the study in general: Each time, sequencing found more beta-chain sequences than alpha-chain sequences. Tumor-region counts of TCR transcripts tracked strongly with a T cell module score from matched bulk RNA-seq.

This clonotype was picked up many times. As yet, its antigen is unknown. TCRdb independently ran MiXCR on the 5' RACE reads; one entry per CDR3 protein. The table has roughly 5,800 distinct CDR3 sequences, roughly 15% seen once. Whole-study findings and limits: Counts of expanded intratumoral alpha and beta TCRs tracked tumor mutation counts.

Stated time point: sample taken at primary tumor resection. Unsorted whole RNA from tumor, nontumor lung or frozen PBMC underwent sequencing. Trimming took 3 bases from V and 9 from J; bases not matched to a gene: 15. CDR1 is SEHNR and CDR2 is FQNEAQ in the germline V gene (reference sequence). This CDR3 contains 19 residues. The sample was lung tumor tissue, taken at surgery. The clonotype comes from a male donor with early-stage non-small cell lung cancer. The gene calls are TRBV7-9 and TRBJ2-4; 15 bases match TRBD2. CDR3 sequence (DNA): TGTGCCAGCAGCTTCTCTGGACTAGCGGGAGGGGGAAGCATCGGCATTCAGTACTTC. Translated, it gives CASSFSGLAGGGSIGIQYF. Supplemented by reference TRBV7-9 and TRBJ2-4, the full variable domain reads DTGVSQNPRHKITKRGQNVTFRCDPISEHNRLYWYRQTLGQGPEFLTYFQNEAQLEKSRLLSDRFSAERPKGSFSTLEIQRTEQGDSAMYLCASSFSGLAGGGSIGIQYFGAGTRLSVL.